This TCR beta chain derives from a study of identical twins. Overall study findings and caveats: Weaker excess sharing between twins was seen in beta out-of-frame sequences. Modeled out-of-frame TCR alpha sharing in monozygotic twins fell below observed levels. Fewer insertions were carried by abundant cord blood beta clonotypes, but none was seen in memory repertoires.

Turning to this clonotype: Its antigen is currently unknown.

V lost 3 bases, J lost 5 bases, and 15 bases stayed unmatched. This CDR3 is built from 20 residues. Germline V gene sequence: CDR1 SGHDN, CDR2 FVKESK. Through template switching, a universal primer site was introduced, and the cDNA contained unique molecular identifiers. From the 5' RACE reads, TCRdb called clonotypes with MiXCR, one entry per CDR3 protein. The data contain fewer than 800,000 distinct CDR3 sequences, around 7.5% of them singletons. This sample was also put to use in a study of yellow fever vaccine responses in identical twins.

This chain uses TRBV14 with TRBJ2-1, with 14 bases lining up with TRBD2. The sample was PBMCs. The clonotype was recovered from a woman under 30 in good health. The CDR3 DNA reads TGTGCCAGCAGCCACGCCTCGGGACAGCGGACTAGCGGGAGGCACAATGAGCAGTTCTTC. Translated, it gives CASSHASGQRTSGRHNEQFF.